Included here is one T cell receptor (beta chain) sequence, with context. Antigen unknown. This entry belongs to a study of cytomegalovirus exposure and HLA in healthy donors. Notes on the study in general: In a later analysis, common viral pathogens appeared linked to several of the most significant clusters. CMV serostatus was the only recorded immune exposure for donors.

The PCR contained 60 Vbeta and 13 Jbeta primers. Some clones are missing from TCRdb's copy, which holds only in-frame ones; the method was immunoSEQ multiplex PCR. Altogether fewer than 150,000 clones are present, about 80% being singletons, with the ten largest covering more than 4%. Trimming took off 6 bases at V and 3 bases at J, with 7 bases between the two ends. Germline values: CDR1 SNHLY, CDR2 FYNNEI. This CDR3 comprises 12 residues. Though probably carrying unrecorded immune exposures, donors were nominally healthy at sampling. This TCR was recovered from a man aged 35 to 55 in good health and CMV-seropositive. The specimen sequenced was PBMCs. The chain is built from TRBV2 and TRBJ2-3; D unresolved. The DNA for the CDR3 is TGTGCCAGCAGACCCGGTACAGATACGCAGTATTTT. Translation gives CASRPGTDTQYF. The entire variable domain, with the rest obtained from reference TRBV2 and TRBJ2-3, is as follows: EPEVTQTPSHQVTQMGQEVILRCVPISNHLYFYWYRQILGQKVEFLVSFYNNEISEKSEIFDDQFSVERPDGSNFTLKIRSTKLEDSAMYFCASRPGTDTQYFGPGTRLTVL.